This TCR beta chain was observed in a study of T cell changes during pregnancy in multiple sclerosis. TCRdb keeps only in-frame clones here, not all; method: immunoSEQ multiplex PCR. Among roughly 68,000 clones listed, about 92% were seen once. The sequence was collected from a female donor in good health, enrolled as a control in a pregnancy study. The sample consisted of peripheral blood, taken in the second trimester of pregnancy.

DNA of the CDR3: TGTGCCAGCAGTTTTGGTTCGAGGAAAGCTTTCTTT. It is translated as CASSFGSRKAFF. V usage is TRBV28 and J usage is TRBJ1-1; no reliable D call. With 3 bases removed from V and 9 bases from J, the gap between germline ends came to 11 bases. Looked up from germline, CDR1 is MDHEN and CDR2 is SYDVKM. The CDR3 extends over 12 amino acids.